This TCR beta chain was recovered during a study of CD8+ T cells in alopecia areata. The authors sorted CD4+ cells into CD25+CD127- cells for about five patients. Those with alopecia areata gave lesional scalp punch biopsies and peripheral blood. Sequencing relied on a cDNA template that was reverse transcribed from extracted RNA. Sequenced by immunoSEQ multiplex PCR; TCRdb stores in-frame clones only, minus some. The data show tens of thousands of clones, with approximately 54% seen just once and more than 1.5% held by the top ten. Deletions cut 1 base from V and 1 base from J, with 5 bases between. Germline V gene lookup returns CDR1 SQVTM and CDR2 ANQGSEA. CDR3 length equals 13 residues.

The clonotype comes from a human donor with alopecia areata. This chain uses TRBV29-1 with TRBJ2-4; D may be TRBD1 or TRBD2 (5 bases each). The sequenced material came from CD4+ Tregs sorted from blood. The CDR3 sequence: CSVEGGAKNIQYF. CDR3 bases: TGCAGCGTTGAAGGGGGGGCCAAAAACATTCAGTACTTC.